This T cell receptor (beta chain) was recovered during a study of identifying expanded T cells in peripheral blood (dated by TCRdb to between 2018 and 2021). At the level of the whole study: Technical replicates were generated by sequencing separate aliquots of the same genomic DNA pool, and four replicates were compared pairwise.

The immunoSEQ Assay, which relies on bias-controlled multiplex PCR amplification of genomic DNA, was used to profile TCRbeta CDR3 regions. For the original study's pipeline: The absolute abundance of each unique TCRbeta CDR3 region was quantified after sequences were collapsed and filtered. Two models were used to test differential abundance: a binomial model (Fisher-equivalent) and a beta-binomial model that adds time-dependent variance fitted from healthy donors. Clones with fewer than 5 combined templates were removed, and differential abundance was called for clones with a Benjamini-Hochberg FDR below 0.01. The form v = (b*log(k)+a)^2 was used to model beta-binomial variance as a function of total template count across the two samples. TCRdb's version of the immuneACCESS table is confined to in-frame rearrangements and falls short of the full clone set. An unresolved V gene accounts for under half of the shortfall where checked; the remainder is of unknown origin. The DNA gave D and trimming, while V, J and clone size come from that table. Here the sample has 100,000 or so clones; around 88% occur a single time. The ten biggest clones cover about a sixth of the sample.

In the case of this clone: The clone's antigen remains unknown. Base qualities are not recorded, but no much larger clone differs from it by a single base.

The CDR3 runs 16 residues from the cysteine to the phenylalanine. This entry keeps only the CDR3 DNA: 48 bases, framed from base 1. The germline V gene specifies SGHVS as CDR1 and FNYEAQ as CDR2. The germline V end is reduced by 4 bases and the J end by 4 bases; junction bases left unmatched: 3. What the authors observed across the whole study: Across all healthy-donor time intervals, the beta-binomial model significantly lowered both the number of clones called differentially abundant and the false-positive rate. Variance in clone template counts between approximately 2-week samples significantly increased with total template count across all healthy donors. The authors expected biological variance in healthy repertoires might increase further over much longer intervals such as months to years. The binomial model flagged roughly 1.1 differentially abundant clones between technical replicates, compared with about 16.4 over around two weeks and approximately 19 over roughly 4 weeks.

No immune events, such as infections, were documented for the healthy donors during the collection period. Time-dependent variance in a beta-binomial model of T-cell clone differential abundance was calibrated using healthy-donor blood repertoires as a training cohort. The training cohort comprised roughly ten healthy donors, 3 female and 7 male. Donor ages ranged from about 25 to 70 years, with an average of around 45 years. Whole blood was collected from each healthy donor at three time points spaced 2 to 3 weeks apart and obtained from a commercial supplier. For immunosequencing, genomic DNA was extracted from unsorted whole blood.

The chain is assembled from TRBV7-6 and TRBJ2-5; 16 middle bases align to TRBD2. Sequenced sample: blood. This sequence was found in a person aged 18 to 75 in good health. CDR3 protein: CASSSGLAGGRETQYF. In nucleotide form, the sequence is TGTGCCAGCAGCTCGGGACTAGCGGGGGGGCGAGAGACCCAGTACTTC.